These 2 T cell receptor beta chains originate from one sample sequenced in a study of shared clonotypes between healthy human individuals. Assay used: immunoSEQ multiplex PCR; TCRdb lists only in-frame clones, some missing. In the table there are 2,500,000 or so clones, more than 85% of which are singletons. The sample consisted of naive CD4+ T cells from PBMCs. Subset given: CD45RA+ positively selected. The source of these receptors is a man aged 18 to 30 in good health. Some clones in this sample may be carry-over from other donors' samples.

This clone appeared a few times. The chain links TRBV7-9 to TRBJ1-1, with 7 bases aligning to TRBD1. This CDR3 spans 13 amino acids. Per germline, CDR1 SEHNR and CDR2 FQNEAQ (reference sequence). Trimming removed 5 bases from V and 5 bases from J; junction bases left unmatched: 5. CDR3 DNA: TGTGCCAGCAGCCACAGGGGAACAACTGAAGCTTTCTTT. Translated: CASSHRGTTEAFF.

This clone was counted a few times. This chain connects TRBV15 to TRBJ1-1; D might be TRBD1 (6 bases). Germline V CDR1 and CDR2: LNHNV, YYDKDF (reference sequence). The V end lost 4 bases, the J end lost 0 bases, and 12 bases lay between the germline ends. The CDR3 is 15 residues long. CDR3 region: CATSNTDSLNTEAFF. The CDR3 nucleotides are TGTGCCACCAGCAATACGGACAGCTTGAACACTGAAGCTTTCTTT.